This T cell receptor (beta chain) was recovered during a study of graft-versus-host responses after intestinal transplantation. Study-wide background: Each transplant was multivisceral, liver-intestinal, or isolated intestinal. Study results and limitations: Some GvH clones appeared in ileal mucosa or blood before recipient bone marrow.

Clones were sequenced by immunoSEQ multiplex PCR, and TCRdb holds only the in-frame ones, with some missing. The sample holds some 110,000 clones; about 92% are singletons and the top ten take 0.2% to 0.25%. Trimming removed 1 base from V and 1 base from J, with 8 bases in between. Germline V gene sequence: CDR1 SGDLS, CDR2 YYNGEE. CDR3 length equals 15 residues. For this clone: The target antigen is unknown.

Sequenced here: unstimulated CD4+ T cells sorted from spleen or lymph node cells, sampled before transplant. The source is a human donor who was the organ donor for an intestinal transplant. The rearrangement links TRBV9 to TRBJ2-2; no clear D. CDR3 in DNA: TGTGCCAGCAGCGTAAAAGGCCAGAACACCGGGGAGCTGTTTTTT. This translates into CASSVKGQNTGELFF.